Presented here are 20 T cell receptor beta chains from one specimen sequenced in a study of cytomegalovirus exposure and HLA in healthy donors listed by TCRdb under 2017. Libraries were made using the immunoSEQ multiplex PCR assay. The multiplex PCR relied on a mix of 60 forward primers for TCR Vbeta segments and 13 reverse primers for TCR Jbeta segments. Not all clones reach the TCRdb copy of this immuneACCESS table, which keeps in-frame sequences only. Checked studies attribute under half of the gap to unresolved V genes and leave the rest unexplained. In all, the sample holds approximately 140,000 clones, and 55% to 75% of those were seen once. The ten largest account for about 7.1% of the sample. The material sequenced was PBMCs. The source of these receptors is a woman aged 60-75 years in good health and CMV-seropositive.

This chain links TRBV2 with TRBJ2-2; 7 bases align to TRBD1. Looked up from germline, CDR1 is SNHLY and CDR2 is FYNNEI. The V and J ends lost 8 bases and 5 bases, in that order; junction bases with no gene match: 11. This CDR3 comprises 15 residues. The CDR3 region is CASQGERGGTGELFF. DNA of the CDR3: TGTGCCAGCCAGGGGGAAAGGGGCGGAACCGGGGAGCTGTTTTTT.

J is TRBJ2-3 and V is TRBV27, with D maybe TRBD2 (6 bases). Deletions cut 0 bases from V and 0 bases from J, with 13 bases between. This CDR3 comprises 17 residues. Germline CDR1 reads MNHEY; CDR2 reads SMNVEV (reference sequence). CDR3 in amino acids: CASSLSRLAPSTDTQYF. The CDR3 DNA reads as TGTGCCAGCAGTTTATCCCGTCTAGCGCCTAGCACAGATACGCAGTATTTT.

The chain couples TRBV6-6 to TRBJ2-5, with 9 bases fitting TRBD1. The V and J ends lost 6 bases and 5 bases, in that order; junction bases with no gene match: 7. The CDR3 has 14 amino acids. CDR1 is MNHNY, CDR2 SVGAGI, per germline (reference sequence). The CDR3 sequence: CASRHRGPYETQYF. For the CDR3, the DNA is TGTGCCAGCAGACACAGGGGGCCTTACGAGACCCAGTACTTC.

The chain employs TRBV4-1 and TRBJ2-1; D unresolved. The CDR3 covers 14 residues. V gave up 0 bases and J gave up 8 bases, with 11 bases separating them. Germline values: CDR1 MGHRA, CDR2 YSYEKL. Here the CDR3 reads CASSQDLVVDEQFF. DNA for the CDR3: TGCGCCAGCAGCCAAGATTTGGTAGTTGATGAGCAGTTCTTC.

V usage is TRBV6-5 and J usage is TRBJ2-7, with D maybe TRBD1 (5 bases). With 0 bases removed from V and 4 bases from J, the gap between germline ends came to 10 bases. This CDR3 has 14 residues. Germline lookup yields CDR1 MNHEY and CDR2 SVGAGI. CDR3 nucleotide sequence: TGTGCCAGCAGTTACTCCGTAGGGGCGTACGAGCAGTACTTC. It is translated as CASSYSVGAYEQYF.

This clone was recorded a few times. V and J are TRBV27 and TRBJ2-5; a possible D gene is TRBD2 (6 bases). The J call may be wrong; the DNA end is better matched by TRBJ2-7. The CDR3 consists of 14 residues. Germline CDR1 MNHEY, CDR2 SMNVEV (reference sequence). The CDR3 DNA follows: TGTGCCAGCAGTCCCCTTTCGGGAGTCTACGAGCAGTACTTC. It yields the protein CASSPLSGVYEQYF.

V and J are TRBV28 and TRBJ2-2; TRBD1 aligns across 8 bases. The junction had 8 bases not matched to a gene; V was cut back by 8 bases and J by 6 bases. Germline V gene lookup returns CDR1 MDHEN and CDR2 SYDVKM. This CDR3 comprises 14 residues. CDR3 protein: CASGQGSVAGELFF. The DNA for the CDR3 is TGTGCCAGCGGACAGGGTAGTGTGGCCGGGGAGCTGTTTTTT.

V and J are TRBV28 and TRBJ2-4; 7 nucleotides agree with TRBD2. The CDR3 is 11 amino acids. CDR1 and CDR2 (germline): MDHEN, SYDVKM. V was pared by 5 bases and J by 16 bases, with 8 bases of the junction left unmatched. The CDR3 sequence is CASSGGEGIYF. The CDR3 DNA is TGTGCCAGCAGTGGGGGGGAGGGAATTTACTTC.

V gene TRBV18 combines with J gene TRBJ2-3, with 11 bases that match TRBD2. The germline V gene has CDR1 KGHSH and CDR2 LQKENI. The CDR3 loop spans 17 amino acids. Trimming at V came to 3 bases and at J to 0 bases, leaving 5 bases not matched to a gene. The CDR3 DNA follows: TGTGCCAGCTCACCCCTAGCGGGAGGTTCTAGCACAGATACGCAGTATTTT. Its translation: CASSPLAGGSSTDTQYF. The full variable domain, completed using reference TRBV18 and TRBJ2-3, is NAGVMQNPRHLVRRRGQEARLRCSPMKGHSHVYWYRQLPEEGLKFMVYLQKENIIDESGMPKERFSAEFPKEGPSILRIQQVVRGDSAAYFCASSPLAGGSSTDTQYFGPGTRLTVL.

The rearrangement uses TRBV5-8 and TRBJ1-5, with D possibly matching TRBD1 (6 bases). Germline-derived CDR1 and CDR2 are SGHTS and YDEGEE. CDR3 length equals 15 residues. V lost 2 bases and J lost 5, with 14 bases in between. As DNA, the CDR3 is TGTGCCAGCAGCTTCTCGACAGGCCGCTATCAGCCCCAGCATTTT. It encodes CASSFSTGRYQPQHF.

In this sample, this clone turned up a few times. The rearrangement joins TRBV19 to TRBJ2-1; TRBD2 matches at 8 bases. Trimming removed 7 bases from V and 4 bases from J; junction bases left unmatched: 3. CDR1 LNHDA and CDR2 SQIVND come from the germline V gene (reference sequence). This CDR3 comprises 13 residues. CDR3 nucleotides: TGTGCCAGTACGGCTAGCGGGTACAATGAGCAGTTCTTC. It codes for CASTASGYNEQFF.

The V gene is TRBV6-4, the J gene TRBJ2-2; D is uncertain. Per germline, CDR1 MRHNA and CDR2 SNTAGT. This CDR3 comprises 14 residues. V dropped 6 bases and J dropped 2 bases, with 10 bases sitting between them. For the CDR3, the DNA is TGTGCCAGCAGGGCCGCCATCAACACCGGGGAGCTGTTTTTT. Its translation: CASRAAINTGELFF.

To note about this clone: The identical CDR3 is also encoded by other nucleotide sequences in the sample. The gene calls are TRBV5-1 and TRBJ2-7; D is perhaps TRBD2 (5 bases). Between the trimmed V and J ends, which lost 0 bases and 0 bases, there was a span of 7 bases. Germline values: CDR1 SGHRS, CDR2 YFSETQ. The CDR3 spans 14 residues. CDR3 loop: CASSLGGGSYEQYF. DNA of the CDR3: TGCGCCAGCAGCTTGGGCGGAGGCTCCTACGAGCAGTACTTC. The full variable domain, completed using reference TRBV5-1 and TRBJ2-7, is KAGVTQTPRYLIKTRGQQVTLSCSPISGHRSVSWYQQTPGQGLQFLFEYFSETQRNKGNFPGRFSGRQFSNSRSEMNVSTLELGDSALYLCASSLGGGSYEQYFGPGTRLTVT.

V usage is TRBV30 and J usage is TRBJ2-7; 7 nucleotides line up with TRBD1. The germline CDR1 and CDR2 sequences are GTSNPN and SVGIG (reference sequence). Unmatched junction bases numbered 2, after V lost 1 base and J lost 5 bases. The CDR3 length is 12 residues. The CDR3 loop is CAWSATGHEQYF. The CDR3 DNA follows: TGTGCCTGGAGTGCGACAGGGCACGAGCAGTACTTC. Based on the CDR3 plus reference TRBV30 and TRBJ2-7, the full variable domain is SQTIHQWPATLVQPVGSPLSLECTVEGTSNPNLYWYRQAAGRGLQLLFYSVGIGQISSEVPQNLSASRPQDRQFILSSKKLLLSDSGFYLCAWSATGHEQYFGPGTRLTVT.

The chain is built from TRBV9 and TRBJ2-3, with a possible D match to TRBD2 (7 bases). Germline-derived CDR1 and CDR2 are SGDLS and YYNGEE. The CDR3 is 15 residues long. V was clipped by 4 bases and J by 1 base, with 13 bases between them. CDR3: CASSLQGGGTDTQYF. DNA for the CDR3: TGTGCCAGCAGCTTACAGGGAGGGGGCACAGATACGCAGTATTTT.

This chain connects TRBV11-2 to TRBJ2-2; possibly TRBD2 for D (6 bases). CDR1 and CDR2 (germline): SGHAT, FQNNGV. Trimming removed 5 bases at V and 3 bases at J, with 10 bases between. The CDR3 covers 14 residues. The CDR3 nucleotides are TGTGCCAGCAGCCCCCGGGACTACACCGGGGAGCTGTTTTTT. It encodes CASSPRDYTGELFF.

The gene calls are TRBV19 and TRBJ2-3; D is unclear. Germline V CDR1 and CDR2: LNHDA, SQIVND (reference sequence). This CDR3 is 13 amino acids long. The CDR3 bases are TGTAAATCCTTTGGGCACTCCGCTAATACGCAGTATTTT. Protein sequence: CKSFGHSANTQYF.

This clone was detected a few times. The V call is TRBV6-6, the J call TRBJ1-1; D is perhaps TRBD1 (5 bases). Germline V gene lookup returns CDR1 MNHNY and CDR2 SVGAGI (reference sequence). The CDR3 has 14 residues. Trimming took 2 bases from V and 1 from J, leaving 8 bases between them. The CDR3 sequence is CASSYRRENTEAFF. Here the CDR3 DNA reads TGTGCCAGCAGTTACCGCAGGGAGAACACTGAAGCTTTCTTT.

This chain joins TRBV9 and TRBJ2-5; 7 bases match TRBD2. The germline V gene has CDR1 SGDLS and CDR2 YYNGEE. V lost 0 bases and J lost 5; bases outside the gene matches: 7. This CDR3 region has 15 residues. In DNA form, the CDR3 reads TGTGCCAGCAGCGTAGAATTGGGGGGGGTTGAGACCCAGTACTTC. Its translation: CASSVELGGVETQYF.

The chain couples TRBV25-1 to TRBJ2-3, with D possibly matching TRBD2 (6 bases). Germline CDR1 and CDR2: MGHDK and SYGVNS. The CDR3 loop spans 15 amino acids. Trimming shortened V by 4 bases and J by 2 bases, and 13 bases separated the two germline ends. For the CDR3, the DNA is TGTGCCAGCAGTGTCGGGGGAGGTAACACAGATACGCAGTATTTT. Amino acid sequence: CASSVGGGNTDTQYF. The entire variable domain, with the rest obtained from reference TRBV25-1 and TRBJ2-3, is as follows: EADIYQTPRYLVIGTGKKITLECSQTMGHDKMYWYQQDPGMELHLIHYSYGVNSTEKGDLSSESTVSRIRTEHFPLTLESARPSHTSQYLCASSVGGGNTDTQYFGPGTRLTVL.